This T cell receptor (beta chain) was recorded in a study of Ad26.COV2.S vaccination and SARS-CoV-2 variants. Libraries were prepared by immunoSEQ multiplex PCR; TCRdb keeps only in-frame clonotypes and omits some of them. The profile shows approximately 300,000 clones, around four fifths of them singletons. Described treatment: about 20 received Ad26.COV2.S at low or high dose, single or two shots; roughly five received placebo; per-sample allocation not given. Samples were taken on day 63 after the first vaccine or placebo injection. With 2 bases removed from V and 1 base from J, the gap between germline ends came to 9 bases. CDR3 length equals 14 residues. Germline values: CDR1 SGHAT, CDR2 FQNNGV.

Sequences were derived from peripheral blood, sampled in a trial of Ad26.COV2.S vaccine versus placebo. This chain joins TRBV11-2 and TRBJ2-7; D ambiguous. This TCR was recovered from a person aged 18-60 years who received the Ad26.COV2.S COVID-19 vaccine or a placebo. The CDR3 region is CASSLRGLSYEQYF. The CDR3, as DNA: TGTGCCAGCAGCTTAAGAGGTCTGTCCTACGAGCAGTACTTC.